Presented here are 30 T cell receptor beta chains from one specimen sequenced in a study of Graves' ophthalmopathy and Graves' hyperthyroidism. For repertoire sequencing, the TCR beta CDR3 regions were amplified from RNA transcripts. Second-round multiplex PCR followed a first-round RT-PCR using HTBI primers. TCRdb re-analysed the multiplex PCR reads in MiXCR, keeping a single row per CDR3 protein. The sample consists of approximately 210,000 distinct CDR3 sequences, 25% to 30% of them appearing once. The sample comprised peripheral blood. The source of these receptors is a man between 45 and 60 years old with Graves' ophthalmopathy.

The chain recombines TRBV24-1 with TRBJ1-2, with 9 bases that match TRBD1. The CDR3 spans 14 residues. V trimming: 8 bases; J trimming: 4 bases; junction bases outside the gene matches: 7. Germline-derived CDR1 and CDR2 are KGHDR and SFDVKD. The CDR3 DNA is TGTGCCACCACCTCCGGGACAGGGACCTATGGCTACACCTTC. Amino acid sequence: CATTSGTGTYGYTF.

This clonotype was counted many times. The chain employs TRBV27 and TRBJ2-5, with 7 bases identical to TRBD2. Germline CDR1 MNHEY, CDR2 SMNVEV (reference sequence). Germline trimming cut 6 bases from V and 2 bases from J; bases unmatched to any gene: 9. The CDR3 extends over 15 amino acids. This CDR3 is CASRGGGQGQETQYF. CDR3 nucleotides: TGTGCCAGCAGGGGGGGAGGGCAAGGTCAAGAGACCCAGTACTTC.

This clonotype was observed many times. V gene TRBV7-9 combines with J gene TRBJ1-1, with 8 bases identical to TRBD1. CDR3 length: 15 residues. The V segment lost 0 bases and the J segment 5 bases; nucleotides outside the gene matches: 5. Germline CDR1 reads SEHNR; CDR2 reads FQNEAQ (reference sequence). CDR3 sequence (DNA): TGTGCCAGCAGCTTAGCCCAGGGGGCCCGTACTGAAGCTTTCTTT. It yields the protein CASSLAQGARTEAFF.

In nucleotides, the CDR3 is TGTGCCAGCAGCCCTACTAGCGCCGAGACCCAGTACTTC. Protein product: CASSPTSAETQYF. The chain employs TRBV6-2 or TRBV6-3 and TRBJ2-5; 7 bases are a match to TRBD2. J lost 5 bases, V lost 6 bases, and 6 bases had no gene match. The CDR3 sequence is 13 residues long. The germline V gene encodes CDR1 MNHEY and CDR2 SVGEGT.

This clonotype showed up many times. J is TRBJ2-7 and V is TRBV5-1; weak D call: TRBD1 (6 bases). Per germline, CDR1 SGHRS and CDR2 YFSETQ. The V gene lost 4 bases and the J gene lost 0 bases, with 11 bases spanning the gap. The CDR3 extends over 14 amino acids. The CDR3 region has the DNA TGCGCCAGCAGCAGGGACACCAACTCCTACGAGCAGTACTTC. This sequence encodes CASSRDTNSYEQYF.

This clonotype has a count of ten or more. V gene TRBV7-2 combines with J gene TRBJ2-2, with 11 bases matching TRBD2. This CDR3 contains 17 residues. Germline V gives CDR1 SGHTA, CDR2 FQGNSA. After removal of 4 bases from V and 0 bases from J, the junction contained 4 bases not matched to a gene. In DNA, the CDR3 is TGTGCCAGCAGCTCCGTGGGACTAGCGGCGAACACCGGGGAGCTGTTTTTT. Translated: CASSSVGLAANTGELFF. Filled out from reference TRBV7-2 and TRBJ2-2, the complete variable domain reads GAGVSQSPSNKVTEKGKDVELRCDPISGHTALYWYRQSLGQGLEFLIYFQGNSAPDKSGLPSDRFSAERTGGSVSTLTIQRTQQEDSAVYLCASSSVGLAANTGELFFGEGSRLTVL.

This clonotype was counted ten times or more. This chain joins TRBV28 and TRBJ2-7, with 9 nucleotides matching TRBD1. The CDR3 loop spans 14 amino acids. Germline CDR1 MDHEN, CDR2 SYDVKM. V shed 2 bases and J 12 bases; nucleotides not matched to a gene: 11. The CDR3 here is CASSLTGDRVNRYF. CDR3 coding DNA: TGTGCCAGCAGTTTAACGGGGGACAGGGTGAATCGGTACTTC.

The chain uses TRBV29-1 and TRBJ1-1, with D unclear. This CDR3 has 11 amino acids. Germline V lookup: CDR1 SQVTM, CDR2 ANQGSEA. V was trimmed by 7 bases and J by 1 base, leaving 7 bases between them. The CDR3 sequence: CSARTNTEAFF. The CDR3 coding sequence is TGCAGCGCGAGGACGAACACTGAAGCTTTCTTT.

The sample holds many counts of this clonotype. V usage is TRBV12-3 or TRBV12-4 and J usage is TRBJ2-3, with 7 nucleotides matching TRBD2. Trimming at V came to 6 bases and at J to 1 base, leaving 4 bases not matched to a gene. This CDR3 is built from 14 residues. For the CDR3, the DNA is TGTGCCAGCAGGGCTAGCGGACGCACAGATACGCAGTATTTT. It specifies CASRASGRTDTQYF.

There are many counts of this clonotype. This chain links TRBV7-9 with TRBJ2-2; the match to TRBD2 covers 10 bases. The CDR3 extends over 18 amino acids. Unmatched junction bases numbered 12, after V lost 2 bases and J lost 6 bases. In germline, CDR1 is SEHNR, CDR2 FQNEAQ (reference sequence). The DNA for the CDR3 is TGTGCCAGCAGCTTATTCTTCCTCCTAGCGGGAGTGCCCGGGGAGCTGTTTTTT. It codes for CASSLFFLLAGVPGELFF.

Ten or more counts support this clonotype. The chain employs TRBV19 and TRBJ2-7; 11 positions agree with TRBD2. Per germline, CDR1 LNHDA and CDR2 SQIVND (reference sequence). The V segment lost 0 bases and the J segment 3 bases; nucleotides outside the gene matches: 7. The CDR3 contains 17 residues. The CDR3 loop is CASSIEHTSGSLYEQYF. CDR3 coding DNA: TGTGCCAGTAGTATAGAACATACTAGCGGGAGCCTCTACGAGCAGTACTTC.

This clonotype has at least ten counts. The rearrangement links TRBV28 to TRBJ2-4; D tentatively fits TRBD1 or TRBD2 (5 bases each). The CDR3 sequence is 18 residues long. The V end was cut by 7 bases, the J end by 5 bases, with 27 bases between. Looked up from germline, CDR1 is MDHEN and CDR2 is SYDVKM. The CDR3, as DNA: TGTGCCAGCACCCAGGCGGTGGGACCAGGGTTTGTACAAAACATTCAGTACTTC. Translating it yields CASTQAVGPGFVQNIQYF.

This clonotype was counted only a few times. This chain links TRBV6-2 or TRBV6-3 with TRBJ2-7; D is unresolved. Germline CDR1 is MNHEY and CDR2 is SVGEGT. V was shortened by 3 bases and J by 0 bases, with 6 bases between the two germline ends. The CDR3 covers 13 residues. The DNA for the CDR3 is TGTGCCAGCAGTTATCGGTACTCCTACGAGCAGTACTTC. Its protein product is CASSYRYSYEQYF.

The table lists this clonotype with many counts. This sequence joins TRBV28 and TRBJ2-6, with TRBD1 as a possible D gene (5 bases). V dropped 4 bases and J dropped 4 bases, with 17 bases sitting between them. Germline CDR1 MDHEN, CDR2 SYDVKM. The CDR3 loop spans 17 amino acids. The CDR3: CASSSLGALSGANVLTF. CDR3 nucleotides: TGTGCCAGCAGTTCTTTAGGGGCGCTGAGCGGGGCCAACGTCCTGACTTTC.

This clonotype was seen many times. The rearrangement joins TRBV28 to TRBJ2-3; 10 bases fit TRBD2. Germline V lookup: CDR1 MDHEN, CDR2 SYDVKM. The CDR3 sequence is 19 residues long. V was pared by 5 bases and J by 2 bases, with 16 bases of the junction left unmatched. The CDR3 region is CASSLRPHSGRLFTDTQYF. CDR3 sequence (DNA): TGTGCCAGCAGTCTTCGCCCCCATAGCGGGAGGCTATTCACAGATACGCAGTATTTT. Complete variable domain (other parts from reference TRBV28 and TRBJ2-3): DVKVTQSSRYLVKRTGEKVFLECVQDMDHENMFWYRQDPGLGLRLIYFSYDVKMKEKGDIPEGYSVSREKKERFSLILESASTNQTSMYLCASSLRPHSGRLFTDTQYFGPGTRLTVL.

The table lists this clonotype with many counts. The chain recombines TRBV7-2 with TRBJ1-2, with 8 bases aligning to TRBD1. J was trimmed by 7 bases and V by 5 bases; bases with no gene match: 6. The CDR3 covers 13 residues. Germline CDR1 is SGHTA and CDR2 is FQGNSA. The CDR3 loop reads CASSPDRGGGYTF. CDR3 in DNA: TGTGCCAGCAGCCCTGACAGGGGTGGTGGCTACACCTTC.

This clonotype was recorded many times. This chain joins TRBV28 and TRBJ2-7; the D gene is possibly TRBD2 (5 bases). V was clipped by 6 bases and J by 0 bases, with 12 bases between them. Germline CDR1 and CDR2: MDHEN and SYDVKM. The CDR3 totals 14 residues. CDR3 sequence: CASRGTGSSYEQYF. Here the CDR3 DNA reads TGTGCCAGCAGAGGAACGGGGAGCTCCTACGAGCAGTACTTC.

This clonotype was recorded only once. The chain links TRBV28 to TRBJ2-2; 7 positions match TRBD2. With 6 bases clipped from V and 1 base from J, the junction kept 5 bases outside the gene matches. Looked up from germline, CDR1 is MDHEN and CDR2 is SYDVKM. The CDR3 is 15 amino acids. The CDR3 loop is CASRFREENTGELFF. The CDR3 region has the DNA TGTGCCAGCAGGTTTCGGGAGGAGAACACCGGGGAGCTGTTTTTT. Full variable domain (missing parts from reference TRBV28 and TRBJ2-2): DVKVTQSSRYLVKRTGEKVFLECVQDMDHENMFWYRQDPGLGLRLIYFSYDVKMKEKGDIPEGYSVSREKKERFSLILESASTNQTSMYLCASRFREENTGELFFGEGSRLTVL.

This clonotype was recorded at least ten times. The V and J genes are TRBV10-2 and TRBJ2-7; tentatively, D is TRBD1 or TRBD2 (5 bases each). The CDR3 contains 13 residues. Germline CDR1 WSHSY, CDR2 SAAADI. V was clipped by 3 bases and J by 2 bases, with 8 bases between them. Here the CDR3 reads CASSDEGTYEQYF. DNA of the CDR3: TGCGCCAGCAGTGATGAGGGGACCTACGAGCAGTACTTC.

This clonotype was counted ten times or more. The CDR3 nucleotides are TGTGCCAGTACTATCGGACTAGCGGGAGAATACGAGCAGTACTTC. As protein: CASTIGLAGEYEQYF. The J gene is TRBJ2-7, the V gene TRBV19; 13 nucleotides agree with TRBD2. The CDR3 length is 15 residues. V was pared by 7 bases and J by 4 bases, with 7 bases of the junction left unmatched. Germline V gene lookup returns CDR1 LNHDA and CDR2 SQIVND (reference sequence).

The CDR3 sequence is CATSDLQHGGRTGELFF. The CDR3 DNA reads TGTGCCACCAGTGATTTGCAGCATGGCGGGAGGACCGGGGAGCTGTTTTTT. This chain joins TRBV24-1 and TRBJ2-2; the match to TRBD2 covers 8 bases. In germline, CDR1 is KGHDR, CDR2 SFDVKD. The CDR3 runs 17 residues. V lost 0 bases, J lost 5 bases, and 7 bases stayed unmatched.

There are many counts of this clonotype. The chain carries TRBV28 and TRBJ2-2; D is unclear. From germline, CDR1 is MDHEN and CDR2 SYDVKM. V shed 7 bases and J shed 2 bases, with 8 bases lying between them. CDR3 length: 13 residues. CDR3 nucleotide sequence: TGTGCCAGCAAATGGGAAAACACCGGGGAGCTGTTTTTT. It yields the protein CASKWENTGELFF.

This chain joins TRBV6-2 or TRBV6-3 and TRBJ1-1, with 7 bases aligning to TRBD1. The germline gives CDR1 MNHEY, CDR2 SVGEGT. Germline trimming cut 6 bases from V and 5 bases from J; bases unmatched to any gene: 9. This CDR3 comprises 14 residues. The CDR3 here is CASSIQGSPTEAFF. CDR3 DNA sequence: TGTGCCAGCAGCATACAGGGGAGCCCAACTGAAGCTTTCTTT.

In this sample, this clonotype turned up once. The J gene is TRBJ1-6, the V gene TRBV7-2; tentatively, D is TRBD1 (5 bases). Per the germline V gene, CDR1 is SGHTA and CDR2 is FQGNSA. V was cut by 5 bases and J by 7 bases, with 9 bases left in between. The CDR3 is 13 amino acids. As DNA, the CDR3 is TGTGCCAGCAGCACAGGACTGAATTCACCCCTCCACTTT. This encodes CASSTGLNSPLHF.

This clonotype was observed at least ten times. A much more abundant neighbour one base away suggests this may be a read error. The chain carries TRBV12-3 or TRBV12-4 and TRBJ2-7; no firm D call. The V gene lost 7 bases and the J gene lost 0 bases, with 4 bases spanning the gap. The CDR3 has 11 residues. CDR3 amino acids: CASIFSYEQYF. CDR3 sequence (DNA): TGTGCCAGCATTTTCTCCTACGAGCAGTACTTC.

In this sample, this clonotype turned up many times. The J gene is TRBJ2-4, the V gene TRBV2, with 7 bases fitting TRBD1. The V gene end was trimmed by 3 bases and the J gene end by 2 bases; junction bases not matched to a gene: 1. Germline-derived CDR1 and CDR2 are SNHLY and FYNNEI. There are 14 residues in the CDR3. CDR3 in amino acids: CASSETGSKNIQYF. DNA for the CDR3: TGTGCCAGCAGTGAGACAGGGTCCAAAAACATTCAGTACTTC.

This clonotype showed up many times. Written as DNA, the CDR3 is TGTGCCAGTAGTATAGATACCGGACTCCACTACGAGCAGTACTTC. Protein product: CASSIDTGLHYEQYF. V usage is TRBV19 and J usage is TRBJ2-7; TRBD2 might be the D (5 bases). Germline loops: CDR1 LNHDA, CDR2 SQIVND (reference sequence). The V gene lost 0 bases and the J gene lost 3 bases, with 12 bases spanning the gap. There are 15 residues in the CDR3. Supplemented by reference TRBV19 and TRBJ2-7, the full variable domain reads DGGITQSPKYLFRKEGQNVTLSCEQNLNHDAMYWYRQDPGQGLRLIYYSQIVNDFQKGDIAEGYSVSREKKESFPLTVTSAQKNPTAFYLCASSIDTGLHYEQYFGPGTRLTVT.

This sequence joins TRBV7-2 and TRBJ2-3; no clear D. The CDR3 totals 15 residues. Trimming took off 1 base at V and 5 bases at J, with 13 bases between the two ends. Germline CDR1 SGHTA, CDR2 FQGNSA. For the CDR3, the DNA is TGTGCCAGCAGCTTAGGGCCCGACCCTGGAGATACGCAGTATTTT. Its protein product is CASSLGPDPGDTQYF.

Note on this clonotype: One end of the junction does not line up with germline, which may come from a read error. The rearrangement links TRBV7-2 to TRBJ2-2; D gene ambiguous. Germline-derived CDR1 and CDR2 are SGHTA and FQGNSA. The CDR3 is 13 residues long. CDR3 in DNA: TGTGCCAGCAACTTAGGGATGACCGGGGAGCTGTTTTTT. This sequence encodes CASNLGMTGELFF.

This clonotype was observed many times. V and J are TRBV6-2 or TRBV6-3 and TRBJ2-7; D uncertain. This CDR3 has 14 amino acids. Trimming left V 2 bases short and J 3 bases short, with 11 bases between. Looked up from germline, CDR1 is MNHEY and CDR2 is SVGEGT. CDR3 sequence reads: CASSYGLTYYEQYF. CDR3 bases: TGTGCCAGCAGTTACGGGCTGACCTACTACGAGCAGTACTTC.